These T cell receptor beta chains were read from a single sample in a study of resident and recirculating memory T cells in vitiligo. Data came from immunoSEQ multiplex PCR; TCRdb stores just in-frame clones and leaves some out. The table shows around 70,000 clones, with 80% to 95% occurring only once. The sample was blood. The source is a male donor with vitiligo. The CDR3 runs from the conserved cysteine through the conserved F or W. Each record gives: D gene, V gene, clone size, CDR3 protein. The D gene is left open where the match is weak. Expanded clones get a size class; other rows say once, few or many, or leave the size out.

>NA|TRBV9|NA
CASSPRGQALYEQYF
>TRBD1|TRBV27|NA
CASSPDRAGYGYTF
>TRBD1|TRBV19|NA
CASSADRGKTQYF
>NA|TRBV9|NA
CASSVSQENSPLHF
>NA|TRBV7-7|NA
CASSQGTQETQYF
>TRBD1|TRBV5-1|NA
CASSATGEETQYF
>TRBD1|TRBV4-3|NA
CASRPLRTGRQDGYTF
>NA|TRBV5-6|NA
CASSAAQGYEQYF
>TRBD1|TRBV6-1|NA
CASSEVVAGGNNEQFF
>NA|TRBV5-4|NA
CASSPSSQGAGANVLTF
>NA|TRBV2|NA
CASSDTGYQPQHF
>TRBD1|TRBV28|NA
CASSLAGQGPRYEQYF
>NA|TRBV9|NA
CASSVGAAGNTIYF
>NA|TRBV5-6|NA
CASSLTSMSSYNEQFF
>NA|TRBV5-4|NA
CASSLMAGHYGYTF
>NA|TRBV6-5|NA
CASRGTGDFYGYTF
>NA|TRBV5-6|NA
CASSLPGVYGNEQFF
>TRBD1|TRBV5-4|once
CASSLGAAWGQGRRNTEAFF
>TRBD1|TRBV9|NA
CASSGNSGQGLGDTEAFF
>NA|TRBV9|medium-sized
CASSLEEGGTEAFF
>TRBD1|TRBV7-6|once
CASSLAGTDEAFF
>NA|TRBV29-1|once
CSVKGRGKGADTQYF
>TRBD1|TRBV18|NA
CASSPGQGADTQYF
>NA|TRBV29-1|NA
CSAAGQHEKLFF
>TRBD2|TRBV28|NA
CASSPPGASGRETQYF
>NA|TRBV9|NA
CASSVESGFTDTQYF
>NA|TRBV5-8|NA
CASSFDRYSNQPQHF
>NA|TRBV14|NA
CASSQSKGMTSTDTQYF
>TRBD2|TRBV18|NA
CASLPGGETQYF
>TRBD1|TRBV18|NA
CASSPGQSSGELFF
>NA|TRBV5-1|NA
CASSLGGQQGEQYF
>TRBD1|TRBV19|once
CASSSQGGNQPQHF
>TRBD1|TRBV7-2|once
CASSLDWGQGASGYTF
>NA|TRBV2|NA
CALTGDGYVLTF
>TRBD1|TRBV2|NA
CASRTGLYNEQFF
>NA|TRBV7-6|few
CASSPGAGQPQHF
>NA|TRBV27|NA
CASSLRGGDEQYF
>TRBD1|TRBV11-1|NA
CASSLGQGAYGYTF
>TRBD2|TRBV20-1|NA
CSARRAGEQFF
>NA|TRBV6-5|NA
CASRPRQFLTEAFF
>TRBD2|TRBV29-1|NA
CSVESGGDTQYF
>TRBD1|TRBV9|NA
CASARGQGNRYEQYF
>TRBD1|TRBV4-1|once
CASSPRQGAGLLNVLTF
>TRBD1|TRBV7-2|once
CASSRDRDEKLFF
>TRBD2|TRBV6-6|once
CASSYSGAGGVPQFF
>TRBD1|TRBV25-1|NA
CASSDSTGLSSYNEQFF
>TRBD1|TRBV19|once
CASSIGNRDREAFF
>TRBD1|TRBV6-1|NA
CARGTGTVTYEQYF
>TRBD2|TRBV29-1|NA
CSVEGLAGGSGELFF
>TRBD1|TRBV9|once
CASSSWTGANSPLHF
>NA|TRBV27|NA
CASSFTPSSYNEQFF
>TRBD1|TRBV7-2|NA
CASSPTTGAEEPQHF
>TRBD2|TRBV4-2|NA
CASSQFRTSGGDNEQFF
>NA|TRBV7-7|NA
CASSPNRGGTGELFF
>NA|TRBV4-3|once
CASSRMGVAYGYTF
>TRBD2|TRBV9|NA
CASSSPSGGQETQYF
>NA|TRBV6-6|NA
CASSGGQSYTEAFF
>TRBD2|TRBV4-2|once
CASSQELAGKLGAQYF
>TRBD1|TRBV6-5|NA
CASRLQGTDTQYF